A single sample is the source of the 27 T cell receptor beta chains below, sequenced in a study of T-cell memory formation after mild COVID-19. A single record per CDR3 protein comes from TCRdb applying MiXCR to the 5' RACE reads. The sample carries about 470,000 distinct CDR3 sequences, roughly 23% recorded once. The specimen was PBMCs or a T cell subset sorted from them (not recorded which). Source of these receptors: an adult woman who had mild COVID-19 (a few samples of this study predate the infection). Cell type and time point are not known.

The CDR3 sequence: CASSKGAGQLIRETQYF. The CDR3 DNA reads TGTGCCAGCAGCAAAGGGGCAGGGCAGCTCATACGAGAGACCCAGTACTTC. This chain connects TRBV21-1 to TRBJ2-5; the DNA was not compared with TRBD1, the D call given in the table. TRBV21-1 is a pseudogene. There are 17 residues in the CDR3.

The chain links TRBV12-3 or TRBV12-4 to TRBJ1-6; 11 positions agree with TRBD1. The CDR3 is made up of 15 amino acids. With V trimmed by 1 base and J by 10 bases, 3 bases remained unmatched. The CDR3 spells CASSLGGTGGSPLHF. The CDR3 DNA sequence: TGTGCCAGCAGTTTAGGCGGGACAGGGGGATCACCCCTCCACTTT.

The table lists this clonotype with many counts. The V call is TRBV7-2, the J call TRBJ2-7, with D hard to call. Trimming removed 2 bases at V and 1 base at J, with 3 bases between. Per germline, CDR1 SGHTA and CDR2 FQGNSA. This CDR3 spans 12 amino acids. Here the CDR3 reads CASSLMSYEQYF. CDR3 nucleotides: TGTGCCAGCAGCTTAATGTCCTACGAGCAGTACTTC.

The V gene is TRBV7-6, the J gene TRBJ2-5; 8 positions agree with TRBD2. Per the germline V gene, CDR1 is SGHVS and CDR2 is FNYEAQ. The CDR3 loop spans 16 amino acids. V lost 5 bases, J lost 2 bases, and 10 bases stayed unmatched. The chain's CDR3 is CASSPRLARNQETQYF. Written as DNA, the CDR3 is TGTGCCAGCAGCCCCAGACTAGCGAGAAATCAAGAGACCCAGTACTTC.

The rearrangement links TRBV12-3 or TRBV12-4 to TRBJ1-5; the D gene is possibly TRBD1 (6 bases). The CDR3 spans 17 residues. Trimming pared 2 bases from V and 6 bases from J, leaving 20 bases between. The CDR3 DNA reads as TGTGCCAGCAGTTTATCGTGGGGGGCTAATAGCGGTCAGCCCCAGCATTTT. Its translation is CASSLSWGANSGQPQHF.

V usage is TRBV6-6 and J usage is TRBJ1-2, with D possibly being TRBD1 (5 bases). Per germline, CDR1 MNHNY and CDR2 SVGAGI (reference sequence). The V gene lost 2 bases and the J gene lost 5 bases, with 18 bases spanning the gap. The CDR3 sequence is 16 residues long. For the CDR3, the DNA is TGTGCCAGCAGTTACCCTCATGGAGGGGCGCGTTATGGCTACACCTTC. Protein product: CASSYPHGGARYGYTF.

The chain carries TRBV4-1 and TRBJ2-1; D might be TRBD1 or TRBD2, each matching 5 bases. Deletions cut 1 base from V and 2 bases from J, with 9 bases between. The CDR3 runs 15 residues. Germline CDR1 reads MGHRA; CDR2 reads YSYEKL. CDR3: CASSQAGDPYNEQFF. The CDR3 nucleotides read TGCGCCAGCAGCCAAGCCGGGGACCCCTACAATGAGCAGTTCTTC.

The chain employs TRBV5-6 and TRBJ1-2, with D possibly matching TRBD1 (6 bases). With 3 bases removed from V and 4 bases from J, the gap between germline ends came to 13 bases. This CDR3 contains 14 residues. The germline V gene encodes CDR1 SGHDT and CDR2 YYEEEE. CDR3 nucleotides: TGTGCCAGCAGCTCAACCAGGGGATTCTATGGCTACACCTTC. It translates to CASSSTRGFYGYTF.

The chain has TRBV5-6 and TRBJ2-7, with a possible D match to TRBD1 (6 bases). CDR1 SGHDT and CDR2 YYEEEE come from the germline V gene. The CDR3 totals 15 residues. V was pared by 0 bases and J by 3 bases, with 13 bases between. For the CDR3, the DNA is TGTGCCAGCAGCTTGGTCGACAGGTTGAGCTACGAGCAGTACTTC. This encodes CASSLVDRLSYEQYF.

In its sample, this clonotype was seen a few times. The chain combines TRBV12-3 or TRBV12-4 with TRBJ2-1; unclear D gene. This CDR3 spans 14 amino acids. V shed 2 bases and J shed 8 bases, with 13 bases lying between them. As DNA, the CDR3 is TGTGCCAGCAGTTTATATCCTCAGTGGGATGAGCAGTTCTTC. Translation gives CASSLYPQWDEQFF.

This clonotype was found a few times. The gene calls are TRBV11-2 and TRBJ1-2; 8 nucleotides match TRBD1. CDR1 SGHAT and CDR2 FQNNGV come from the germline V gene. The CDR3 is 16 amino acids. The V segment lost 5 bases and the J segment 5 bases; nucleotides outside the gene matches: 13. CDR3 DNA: TGTGCCAGCAGCCTAGGAGTCGACAGGGGACCGTATGGCTACACCTTC. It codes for CASSLGVDRGPYGYTF.

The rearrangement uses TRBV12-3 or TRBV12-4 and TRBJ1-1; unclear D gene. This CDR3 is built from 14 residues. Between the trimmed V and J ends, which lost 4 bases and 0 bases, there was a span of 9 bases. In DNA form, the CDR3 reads TGTGCCAGCAGTTCGAATCTTCTGAACACTGAAGCTTTCTTT. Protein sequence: CASSSNLLNTEAFF.

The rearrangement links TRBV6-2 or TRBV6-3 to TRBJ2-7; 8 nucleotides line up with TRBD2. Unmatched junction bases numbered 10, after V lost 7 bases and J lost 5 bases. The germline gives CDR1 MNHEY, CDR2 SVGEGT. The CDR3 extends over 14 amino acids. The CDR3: CASTPQGLVDEQYF. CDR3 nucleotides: TGTGCCAGCACCCCGCAGGGACTAGTCGACGAGCAGTACTTC.

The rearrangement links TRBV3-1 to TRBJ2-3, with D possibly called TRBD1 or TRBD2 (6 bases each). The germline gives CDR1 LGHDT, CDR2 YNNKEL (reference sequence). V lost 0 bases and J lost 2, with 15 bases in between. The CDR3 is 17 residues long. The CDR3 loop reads CASSQDEGGPLTDTQYF. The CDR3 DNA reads TGTGCCAGCAGCCAAGATGAGGGGGGCCCGCTCACAGATACGCAGTATTTT.

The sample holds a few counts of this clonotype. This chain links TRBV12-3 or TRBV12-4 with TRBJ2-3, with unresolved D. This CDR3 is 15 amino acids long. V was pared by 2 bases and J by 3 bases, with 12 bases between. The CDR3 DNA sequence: TGTGCCAGCAGTTTAATGCCAGCCATAACAGATACGCAGTATTTT. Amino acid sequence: CASSLMPAITDTQYF.

CDR3 DNA: TGTGCCAGCAGCGCACTAGCGGGGGCCCCATCCTCCTACGAGCAGTACTTC. Translating it yields CASSALAGAPSSYEQYF. The rearrangement uses TRBV7-8 and TRBJ2-7; 11 bases are shared with TRBD2. V shed 5 bases, J shed 0 bases, and the junction held 9 bases outside the gene matches. CDR1 and CDR2 from the germline V gene are SGHVS and FQNEAQ. This CDR3 is 17 amino acids long. Filled out from reference TRBV7-8 and TRBJ2-7, the complete variable domain reads GAGVSQSPRYKVAKRGQDVALRCDPISGHVSLFWYQQALGQGPEFLTYFQNEAQLDKSGLPSDRFFAERPEGSVSTLKIQRTQQEDSAVYLCASSALAGAPSSYEQYFGPGTRLTVT.

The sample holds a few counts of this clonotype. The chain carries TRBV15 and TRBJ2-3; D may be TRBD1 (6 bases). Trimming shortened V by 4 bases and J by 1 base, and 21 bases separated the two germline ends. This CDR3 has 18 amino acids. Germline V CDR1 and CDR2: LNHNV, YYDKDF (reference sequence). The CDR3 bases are TGTGCCACCAGCACCAGCAGGGGTTTCTCGGATGGCACAGATACGCAGTATTTT. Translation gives CATSTSRGFSDGTDTQYF.

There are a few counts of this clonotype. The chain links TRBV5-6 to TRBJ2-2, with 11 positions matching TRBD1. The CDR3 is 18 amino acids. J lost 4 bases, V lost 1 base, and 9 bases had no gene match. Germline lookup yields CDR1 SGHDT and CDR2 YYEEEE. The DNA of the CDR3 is TGTGCCAGCAGCTTGTCAGCATGGGACAGGGGGATCACCGGGGAGCTGTTTTTT. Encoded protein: CASSLSAWDRGITGELFF.

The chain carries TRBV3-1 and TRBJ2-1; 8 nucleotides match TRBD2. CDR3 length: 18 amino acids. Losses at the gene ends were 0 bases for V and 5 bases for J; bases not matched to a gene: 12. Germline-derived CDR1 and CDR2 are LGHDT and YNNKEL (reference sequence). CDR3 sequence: CASSQDPRGGSKDNEQFF. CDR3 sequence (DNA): TGTGCCAGCAGCCAAGATCCGCGCGGGGGGAGTAAAGACAATGAGCAGTTCTTC.

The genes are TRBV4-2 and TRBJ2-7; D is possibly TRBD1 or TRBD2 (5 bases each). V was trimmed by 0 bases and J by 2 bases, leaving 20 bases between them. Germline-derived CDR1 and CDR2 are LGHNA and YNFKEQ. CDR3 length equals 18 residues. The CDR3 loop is CASSQETVGTRRAYEQYF. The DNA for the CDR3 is TGTGCCAGCAGCCAAGAAACAGTTGGGACCCGAAGGGCCTACGAGCAGTACTTC.

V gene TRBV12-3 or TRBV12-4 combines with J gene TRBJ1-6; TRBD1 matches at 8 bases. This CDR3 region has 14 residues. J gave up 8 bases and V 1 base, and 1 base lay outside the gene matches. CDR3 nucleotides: TGTGCCAGCAGTTTAGGCAGGGGGCATTCACCCCTCCACTTT. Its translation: CASSLGRGHSPLHF.

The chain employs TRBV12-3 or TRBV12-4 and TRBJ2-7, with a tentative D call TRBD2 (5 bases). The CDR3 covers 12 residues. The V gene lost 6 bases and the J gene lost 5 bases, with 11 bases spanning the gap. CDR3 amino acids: CASSGDYHEQYF. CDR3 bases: TGTGCCAGCAGCGGTGACTACCACGAGCAGTACTTC.

The CDR3 loop is CSASASVYSYEQYF. CDR3 nucleotide sequence: TGCAGTGCTAGCGCTAGCGTCTACTCCTACGAGCAGTACTTC. V usage is TRBV20-1 and J usage is TRBJ2-7; D is possibly TRBD2 (6 bases). Trimming removed 3 bases at V and 0 bases at J, with 12 bases between. This CDR3 spans 14 amino acids. Germline CDR1 reads DFQATT; CDR2 reads SNEGSKA (reference sequence).

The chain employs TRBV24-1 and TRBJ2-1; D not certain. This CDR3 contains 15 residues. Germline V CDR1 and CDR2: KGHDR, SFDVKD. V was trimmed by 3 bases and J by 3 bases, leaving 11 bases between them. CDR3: CATSDRYGGYNEQFF. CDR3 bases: TGTGCCACCAGTGATCGTTATGGCGGCTACAATGAGCAGTTCTTC.

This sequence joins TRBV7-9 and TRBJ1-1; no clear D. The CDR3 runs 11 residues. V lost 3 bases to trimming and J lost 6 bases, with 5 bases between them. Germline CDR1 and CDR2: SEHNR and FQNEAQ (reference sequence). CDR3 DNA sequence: TGTGCCAGCAGCTTTGATCCTGAAGCTTTCTTT. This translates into CASSFDPEAFF.

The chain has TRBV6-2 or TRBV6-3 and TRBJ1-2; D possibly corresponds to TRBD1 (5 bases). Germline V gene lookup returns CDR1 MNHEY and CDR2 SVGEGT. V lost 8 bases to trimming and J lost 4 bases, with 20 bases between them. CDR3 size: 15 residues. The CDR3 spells CASSPGRAYAYGYTF. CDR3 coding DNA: TGTGCCAGCTCCCCGGGCAGGGCCTACGCCTATGGCTACACCTTC.

This CDR3 reads CASSWTGGSLFYNEQFF. CDR3 DNA sequence: TGTGCCAGCAGTTGGACAGGGGGCTCGCTTTTCTACAATGAGCAGTTCTTC. The chain joins TRBV27 to TRBJ2-1; 11 positions agree with TRBD1. The CDR3 covers 17 residues. In germline, CDR1 is MNHEY, CDR2 SMNVEV (reference sequence). With 4 bases clipped from V and 3 bases from J, the junction kept 8 bases outside the gene matches.